What follows describes a single T cell receptor (beta chain). Its specificity is unknown. This sample was included in a study of response to subunit inactivated influenza vaccine. The study, taken as a whole, reports: That few new T cells are recruited by each seasonal influenza vaccination was the authors' suggestion.

Germline V gives CDR1 DFQATT, CDR2 SNEGSKA (reference sequence). Deletions cut 3 bases from V and 7 bases from J, with 13 bases between. The CDR3 sequence is 13 residues long. TCRdb used MiXCR to reprocess the RT-PCR reads, holding one entry per CDR3 protein. Here the sample spans 750,000 to 850,000 distinct CDR3 sequences, less than 20% being singletons. V gene TRBV20-1 combines with J gene TRBJ2-1; tentatively, D is TRBD1 (6 bases). The TCR comes from a man between 50 and 59 years old who received an inactivated influenza vaccine. Material: PBMCs from blood, obtained more than 4 days after vaccination. CDR3 region: CSASFPGTNEQFF. CDR3 nucleotide sequence: TGCAGTGCTAGTTTCCCGGGGACAAATGAGCAGTTCTTC.